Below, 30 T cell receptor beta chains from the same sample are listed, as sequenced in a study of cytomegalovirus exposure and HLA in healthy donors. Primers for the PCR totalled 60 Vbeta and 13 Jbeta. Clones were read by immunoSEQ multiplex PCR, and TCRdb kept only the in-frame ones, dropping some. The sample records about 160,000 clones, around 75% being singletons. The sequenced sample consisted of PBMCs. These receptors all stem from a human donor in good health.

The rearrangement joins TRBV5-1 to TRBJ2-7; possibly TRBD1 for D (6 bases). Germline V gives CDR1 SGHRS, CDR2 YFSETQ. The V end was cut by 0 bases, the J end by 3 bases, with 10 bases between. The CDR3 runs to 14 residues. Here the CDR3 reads CASSLGGGFYEQYF. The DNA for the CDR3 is TGCGCCAGCAGCTTGGGAGGGGGATTCTACGAGCAGTACTTC. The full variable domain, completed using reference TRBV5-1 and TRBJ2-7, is KAGVTQTPRYLIKTRGQQVTLSCSPISGHRSVSWYQQTPGQGLQFLFEYFSETQRNKGNFPGRFSGRQFSNSRSEMNVSTLELGDSALYLCASSLGGGFYEQYFGPGTRLTVT.

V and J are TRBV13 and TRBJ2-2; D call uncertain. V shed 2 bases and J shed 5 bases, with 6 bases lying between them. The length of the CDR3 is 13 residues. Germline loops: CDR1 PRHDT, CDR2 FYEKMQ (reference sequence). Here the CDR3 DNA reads TGTGCCAGCAGCTTACGAGCGACCGGGGAGCTGTTTTTT. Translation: CASSLRATGELFF.

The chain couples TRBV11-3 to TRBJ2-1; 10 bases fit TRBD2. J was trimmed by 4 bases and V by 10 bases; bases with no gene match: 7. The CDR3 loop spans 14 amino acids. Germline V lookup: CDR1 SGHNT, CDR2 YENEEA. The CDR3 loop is CANHSGGSYNEQFF. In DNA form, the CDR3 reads TGTGCCAACCATAGCGGGGGGAGTTACAATGAGCAGTTCTTC.

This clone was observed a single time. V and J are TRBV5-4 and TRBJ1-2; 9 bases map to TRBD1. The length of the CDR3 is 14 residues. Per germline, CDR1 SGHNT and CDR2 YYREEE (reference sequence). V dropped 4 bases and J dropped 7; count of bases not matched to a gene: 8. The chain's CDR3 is CASSGTGPRCGYTF. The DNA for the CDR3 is TGTGCCAGCAGCGGGACAGGGCCCCGTTGTGGCTACACCTTC. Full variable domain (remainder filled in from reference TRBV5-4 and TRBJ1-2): ETGVTQSPTHLIKTRGQQVTLRCSSQSGHNTVSWYQQALGQGPQFIFQYYREEENGRGNFPPRFSGLQFPNYSSELNVNALELDDSALYLCASSGTGPRCGYTFGSGTRLTVV.

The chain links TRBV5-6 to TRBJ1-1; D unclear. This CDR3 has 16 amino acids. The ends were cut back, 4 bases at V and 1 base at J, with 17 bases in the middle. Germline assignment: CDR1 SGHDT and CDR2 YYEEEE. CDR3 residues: CASSPPYDIENTEAFF. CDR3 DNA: TGTGCCAGCAGCCCTCCTTACGACATAGAGAACACTGAAGCTTTCTTT.

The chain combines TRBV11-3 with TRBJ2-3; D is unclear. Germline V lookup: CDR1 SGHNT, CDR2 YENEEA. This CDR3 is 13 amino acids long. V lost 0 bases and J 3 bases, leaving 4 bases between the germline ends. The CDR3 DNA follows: TGTGCCAGCAGCTTAGACCCGACAGATACGCAGTATTTT. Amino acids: CASSLDPTDTQYF.

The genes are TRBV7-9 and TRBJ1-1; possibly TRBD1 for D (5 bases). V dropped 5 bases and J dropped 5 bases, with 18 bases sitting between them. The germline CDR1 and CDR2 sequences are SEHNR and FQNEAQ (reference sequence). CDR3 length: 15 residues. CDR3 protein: CASSPRGDWSTEAFF. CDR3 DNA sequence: TGTGCCAGCAGCCCCCGGGGGGACTGGTCGACTGAAGCTTTCTTT.

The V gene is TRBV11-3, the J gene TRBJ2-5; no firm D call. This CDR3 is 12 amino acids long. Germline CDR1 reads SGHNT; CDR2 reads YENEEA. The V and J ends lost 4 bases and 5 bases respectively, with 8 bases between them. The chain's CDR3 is CASSSVDETQYF. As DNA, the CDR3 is TGTGCCAGCAGCTCGGTAGATGAGACCCAGTACTTC.

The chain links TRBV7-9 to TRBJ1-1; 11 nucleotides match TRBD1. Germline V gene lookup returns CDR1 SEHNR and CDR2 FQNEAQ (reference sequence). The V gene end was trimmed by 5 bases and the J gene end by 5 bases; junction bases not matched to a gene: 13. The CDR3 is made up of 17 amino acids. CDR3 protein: CASSKPRDRGVGTEAFF. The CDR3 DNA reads TGTGCCAGCAGCAAACCCCGGGACAGGGGGGTAGGGACTGAAGCTTTCTTT.

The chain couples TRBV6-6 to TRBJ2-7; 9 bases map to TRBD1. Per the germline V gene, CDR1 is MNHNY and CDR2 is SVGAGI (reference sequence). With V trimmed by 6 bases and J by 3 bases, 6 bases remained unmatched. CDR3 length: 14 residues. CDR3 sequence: CASRPGQGFYEQYF. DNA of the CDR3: TGTGCCAGCAGACCGGGACAGGGATTCTACGAGCAGTACTTC.

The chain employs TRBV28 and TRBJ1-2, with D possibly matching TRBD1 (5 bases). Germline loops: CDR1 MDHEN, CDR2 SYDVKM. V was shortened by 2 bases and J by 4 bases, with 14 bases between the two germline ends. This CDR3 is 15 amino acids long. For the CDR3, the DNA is TGTGCCAGCAGTTTAAGCGGGACTAGTTTCTATGGCTACACCTTC. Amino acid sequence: CASSLSGTSFYGYTF.

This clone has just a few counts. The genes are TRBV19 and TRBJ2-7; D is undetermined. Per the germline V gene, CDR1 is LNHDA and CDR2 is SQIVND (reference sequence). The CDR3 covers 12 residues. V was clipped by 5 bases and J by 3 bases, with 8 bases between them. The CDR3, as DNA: TGTGCCAGTAGTTGGTCAGTCTACGAGCAGTACTTC. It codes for CASSWSVYEQYF.

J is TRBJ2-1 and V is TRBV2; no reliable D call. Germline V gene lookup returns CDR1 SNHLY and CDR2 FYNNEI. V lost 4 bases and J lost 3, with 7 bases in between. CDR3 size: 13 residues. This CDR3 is CASSGDNYNEQFF. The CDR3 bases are TGTGCCAGCAGTGGTGACAACTACAATGAGCAGTTCTTC.

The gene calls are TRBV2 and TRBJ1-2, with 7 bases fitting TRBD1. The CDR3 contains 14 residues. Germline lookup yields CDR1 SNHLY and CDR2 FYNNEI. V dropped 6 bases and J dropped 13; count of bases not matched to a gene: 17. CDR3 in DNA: TGTGCCAGCAGGGGGGACAGCTCTAGGTGCCGTTGCACCTTC. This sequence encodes CASRGDSSRCRCTF.

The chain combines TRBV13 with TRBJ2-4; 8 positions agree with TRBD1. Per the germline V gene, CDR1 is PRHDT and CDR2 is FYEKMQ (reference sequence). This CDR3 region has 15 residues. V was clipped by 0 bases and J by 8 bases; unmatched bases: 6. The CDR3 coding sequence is TGTGCCAGCAGCTTAGGAACGACAGGGGTTGACATTCAGTACTTC. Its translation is CASSLGTTGVDIQYF.

CDR3 sequence: CASSLLGALTSTDTQYF. The CDR3 bases are TGTGCCAGCAGTTTATTAGGGGCGCTAACTAGCACAGATACGCAGTATTTT. V and J are TRBV28 and TRBJ2-3, with a possible D match to TRBD1 (5 bases). Trimming took off 1 base at V and 0 bases at J, with 14 bases between the two ends. Germline CDR1 is MDHEN and CDR2 is SYDVKM. CDR3 length: 17 residues.

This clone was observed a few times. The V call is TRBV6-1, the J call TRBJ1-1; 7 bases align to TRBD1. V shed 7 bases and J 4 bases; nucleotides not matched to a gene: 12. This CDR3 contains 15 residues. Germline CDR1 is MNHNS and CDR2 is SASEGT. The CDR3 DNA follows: TGTGCCAGCAACCTAAATAACAGGGGCGGCACTGAAGCTTTCTTT. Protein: CASNLNNRGGTEAFF.

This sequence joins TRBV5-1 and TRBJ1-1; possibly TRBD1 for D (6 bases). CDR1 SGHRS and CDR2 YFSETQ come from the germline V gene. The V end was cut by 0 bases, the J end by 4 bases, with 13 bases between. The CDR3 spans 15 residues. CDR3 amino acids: CASSLVGGWGTEAFF. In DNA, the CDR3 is TGCGCCAGCAGCTTGGTTGGGGGCTGGGGCACTGAAGCTTTCTTT.

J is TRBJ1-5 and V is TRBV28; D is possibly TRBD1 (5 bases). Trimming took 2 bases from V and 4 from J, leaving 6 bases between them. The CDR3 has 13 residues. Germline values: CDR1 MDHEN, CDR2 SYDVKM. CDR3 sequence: CASSLTGNQPQHF. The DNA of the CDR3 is TGTGCCAGCAGTTTAACAGGTAATCAGCCCCAGCATTTT.

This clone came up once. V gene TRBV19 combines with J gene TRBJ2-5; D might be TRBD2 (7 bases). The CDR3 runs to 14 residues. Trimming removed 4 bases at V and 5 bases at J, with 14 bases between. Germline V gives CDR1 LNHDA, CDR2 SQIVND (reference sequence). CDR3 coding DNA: TGTGCCAGTAGTAGGGGGGGGCTCACGGAGACCCAGTACTTC. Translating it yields CASSRGGLTETQYF.

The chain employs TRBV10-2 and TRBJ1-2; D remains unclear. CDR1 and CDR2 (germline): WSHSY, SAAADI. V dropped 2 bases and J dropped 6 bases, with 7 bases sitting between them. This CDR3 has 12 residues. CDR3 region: CASSESADGYTF. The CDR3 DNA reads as TGCGCCAGCAGTGAGAGTGCGGATGGCTACACCTTC.

CDR3 in amino acids: CASSQHPQENSGNTIYF. CDR3 sequence (DNA): TGCGCCAGCAGCCAACATCCACAGGAGAACTCTGGAAACACCATATATTTT. J is TRBJ1-3 and V is TRBV5-1, with D perhaps matching TRBD1 (5 bases). Germline CDR1 and CDR2: SGHRS and YFSETQ. Trimming took off 4 bases at V and 0 bases at J, with 17 bases between the two ends. This CDR3 has 17 residues. Variable domain in full (rest from reference TRBV5-1 and TRBJ1-3): KAGVTQTPRYLIKTRGQQVTLSCSPISGHRSVSWYQQTPGQGLQFLFEYFSETQRNKGNFPGRFSGRQFSNSRSEMNVSTLELGDSALYLCASSQHPQENSGNTIYFGEGSWLTVV.

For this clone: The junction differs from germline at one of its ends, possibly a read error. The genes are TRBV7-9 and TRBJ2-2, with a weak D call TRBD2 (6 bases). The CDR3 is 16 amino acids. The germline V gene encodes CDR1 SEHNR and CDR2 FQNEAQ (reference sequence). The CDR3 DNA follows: TGTTCCAGCAGCTTATTTCAGGGAGGGAACACCGGGGAGCTGTTTTTT. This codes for CSSSLFQGGNTGELFF.

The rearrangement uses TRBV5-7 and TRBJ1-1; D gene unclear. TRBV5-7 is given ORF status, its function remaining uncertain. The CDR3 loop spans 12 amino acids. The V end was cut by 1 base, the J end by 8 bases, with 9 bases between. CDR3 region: CASSLFPGEAFF. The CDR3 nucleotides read TGTGCCAGCAGCTTGTTTCCGGGGGAAGCTTTCTTT.

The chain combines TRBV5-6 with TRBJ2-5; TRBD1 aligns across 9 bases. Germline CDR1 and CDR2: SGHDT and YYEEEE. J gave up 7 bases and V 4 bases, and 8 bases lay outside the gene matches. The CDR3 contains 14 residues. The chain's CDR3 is CASSPPGQGATQYF. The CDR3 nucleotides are TGTGCCAGCAGCCCGCCGGGACAGGGTGCGACCCAGTACTTC.

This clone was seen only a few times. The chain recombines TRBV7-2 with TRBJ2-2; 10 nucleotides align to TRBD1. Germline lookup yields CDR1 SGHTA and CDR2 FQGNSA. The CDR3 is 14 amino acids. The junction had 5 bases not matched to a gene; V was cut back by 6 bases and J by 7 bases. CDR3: CASRDGQGVGELFF. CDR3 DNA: TGTGCCAGCAGAGATGGACAGGGGGTCGGGGAGCTGTTTTTT.

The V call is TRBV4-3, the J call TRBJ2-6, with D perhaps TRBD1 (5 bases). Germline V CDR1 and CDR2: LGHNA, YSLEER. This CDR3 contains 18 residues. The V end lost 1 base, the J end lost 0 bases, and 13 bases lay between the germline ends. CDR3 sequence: CASSQATVLLSGANVLTF. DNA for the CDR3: TGCGCCAGCAGCCAAGCGACAGTACTCCTCTCTGGGGCCAACGTCCTGACTTTC.

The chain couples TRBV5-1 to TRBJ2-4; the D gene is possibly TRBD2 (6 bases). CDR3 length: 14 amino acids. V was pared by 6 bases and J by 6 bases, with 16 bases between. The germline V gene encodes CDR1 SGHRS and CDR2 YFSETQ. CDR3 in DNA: TGCGCCAGCACGCCTGGGGGGAATGGAAACATTCAGTACTTC. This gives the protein CASTPGGNGNIQYF.

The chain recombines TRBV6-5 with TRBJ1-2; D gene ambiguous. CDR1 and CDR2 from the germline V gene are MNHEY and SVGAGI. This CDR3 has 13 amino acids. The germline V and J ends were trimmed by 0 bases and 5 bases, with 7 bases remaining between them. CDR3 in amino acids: CASSYSYQYGYTF. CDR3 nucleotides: TGTGCCAGCAGTTACTCATACCAGTATGGCTACACCTTC.

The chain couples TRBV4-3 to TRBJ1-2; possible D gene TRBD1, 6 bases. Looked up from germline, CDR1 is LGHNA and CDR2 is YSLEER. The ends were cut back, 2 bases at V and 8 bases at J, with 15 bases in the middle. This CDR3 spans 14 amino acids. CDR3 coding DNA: TGCGCCAGCAGCCAAAGGGGGTTAAACCGAGGCTACACCTTC. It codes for CASSQRGLNRGYTF.